The T cell receptor beta chain described here comes from a study of T cells in women clearing cervical HPV infection. Study-level background: Cases were women with histologically confirmed HPV16-related CIN3 or worse, including a couple of invasive cancers. Blood came at first lesion visit for cases, post-clearance for controls.

Profiling relied on immunoSEQ multiplex PCR, and the TCRdb table lists in-frame clones only, not all of them. Its table records nearly 20,000 clones. Turning to this clone: The read ends 3 residues early relative to the CDR3; the germline J gene fills the gap.

The V gene end was trimmed by 4 bases and the J gene end by 9 bases; junction bases not matched to a gene: 14. The germline gives CDR1 SGDLS, CDR2 YYNGEE. The CDR3 is 16 residues long. The chain joins TRBV9 to TRBJ2-1; TRBD1 matches 9 bases. The receptor was derived from a woman aged 18 to 75 with a cervical HPV16 infection that either progressed to CIN3+ or cleared (not recorded which). The sample consisted of blood buffy coat. CDR3 bases read: TGTGCCAGCAGCTTACTGGACAGGGGAGTCACTGGTGAG. Its translation is CASSLLDRGVTGE. The entire CDR3 reads CASSLLDRGVTGEQFF.